This TCR beta chain appears in the sequencing data of a study of somatic mutations in cytotoxic T cells in rheumatoid arthritis. Germline V gene data show CDR1 as MGHRA and CDR2 as YSYEKL. The V gene end was trimmed by 4 bases and the J gene end by 3 bases; junction bases not matched to a gene: 13. The CDR3 contains 18 residues. Some clones are missing from TCRdb's copy, which holds only in-frame ones; the method was immunoSEQ multiplex PCR. The repertoire holds about 20,000 clones, 85% seen once, with 5.5% to 8% in the top ten. Details on this clone: Its antigen remains unknown.

Broader study findings: Antigens targeted by the expanded CD8+ clones were unknown.

Sequencing was done on a sample of CD8+ T cells sorted from blood. This chain links TRBV4-1 with TRBJ2-2; 8 bases fit TRBD1. This receptor was identified in a middle-aged woman with rheumatoid arthritis. This chain's CDR3 is CASSLGTGPRADTGELFF. The CDR3 DNA reads TGCGCCAGCAGCCTCGGGACAGGACCCCGCGCCGACACCGGGGAGCTGTTTTTT.